The rows below give T cell receptor beta chains drawn from one sample of a study of monozygotic twins with inflammatory bowel disease. TCRdb re-called the 5' RACE reads; one entry per CDR3 protein, DNA not given. Seen in this sample are 330,000 or so distinct CDR3 sequences; the ten most common clones hold 2% to 2.5%. The sequenced sample consisted of blood. The receptor set was obtained from a human donor with ulcerative colitis or Crohn's disease, or a healthy co-twin of an affected twin (not recorded which). Each CDR3 is given with its conserved first and last residue.

>TRBJ2-4|TRBV7-2
CASSSPTDKNIQYF
>TRBJ2-7|TRBV27
CASSFTGDSYEQYF
>TRBJ1-2|TRBV4-2
CASSPGEAHLYGYTF
>TRBJ1-3|TRBV10-3
CAISSPGNTIYF
>TRBJ1-6|TRBV9
CASSVAGSSYNSPLHF
>TRBJ1-6|TRBV5-1
CASSLSTDNNSPLHF
>TRBJ2-2|TRBV29-1
CSATGTGDTGELFF
>TRBJ2-7|TRBV3-1
CASSPGSSQQYF
>TRBJ2-1|TRBV20-1
CSASLSRGPAGDEQFF
>TRBJ2-3|TRBV13
CASSPEGTRTDTQYF
>TRBJ1-1|TRBV6-4
CASSDRGQSNTEAFF
>TRBJ2-7|TRBV30
CAWNGGASYEQYF
>TRBJ1-1|TRBV4-3
CASSHPRGANTEAFF
>TRBJ2-3|TRBV5-6
CASWDRDLRIDTQYF
>TRBJ1-5|TRBV12-3/TRBV12-4
CASRQTGYSNQPQHF
>TRBJ1-2|TRBV20-1
CSASLDAVRYTF
>TRBJ1-5|TRBV20-1
CSATTGQSNQPQHF
>TRBJ2-7|TRBV12-3/TRBV12-4
CASSFSDRMYEQYF
>TRBJ2-1|TRBV7-9
CASSPRASGAYNEQFF
>TRBJ2-7|TRBV5-1
CASSLGHSYEQYF
>TRBJ2-1|TRBV20-1
CSASPGNLPYNEQFF
>TRBJ2-2|TRBV28
CASRQGHSAGELFF
>TRBJ1-1|TRBV20-1
CSLVGQKNTEAFF
>TRBJ2-7|TRBV29-1
CSVDRELYEQYF
>TRBJ1-2|TRBV4-3
CASSQVSGGSYYGYTF
>TRBJ1-5|TRBV12-3/TRBV12-4
CASSLGQAKAPQHF
>TRBJ1-5|TRBV12-3/TRBV12-4
CASRARGGYQPQHF
>TRBJ2-1|TRBV7-9
CASSAGPDYNEQFF
>TRBJ2-2|TRBV6-1
CASSVSSGPQAGELFF
>TRBJ2-1|TRBV27
CASSLSRIGNEQFF
>TRBJ2-1|TRBV20-1
CSARVGWDEQFF
>TRBJ2-7|TRBV3-1
CASSLASGHEQYF
>TRBJ2-4|TRBV2
CAILDTRDIQYF
>TRBJ2-7|TRBV5-5
CASSLLRTGLYEQYF
>TRBJ2-5|TRBV20-1
CSANKLGLKETQYF
>TRBJ1-3|TRBV14
CASSQVGGPYGNTIYF
>TRBJ1-5|TRBV6-5
CASSWTTASNQPQHF
>TRBJ2-7|TRBV4-1
CASSSPAGEQYF
>TRBJ2-1|TRBV27
CASSITGTHDEQFF
>TRBJ1-4|TRBV23-1
CASSGVSGSTNEKLFF
>TRBJ2-7|TRBV4-1
CASSPSSAGGEQYF
>TRBJ2-7|TRBV10-3
CAISRQGSEYEQYF
>TRBJ1-1|TRBV12-3/TRBV12-4
CASSPQQGMNTEAFF
>TRBJ1-1|TRBV20-1
CSASWLRGNTEAFF
>TRBJ2-5|TRBV30
CAWTRQKETQYF
>TRBJ2-2|TRBV7-9
CASSQGWQGTGELFF
>TRBJ2-1|TRBV19
CASSIERGLLYNEQFF
>TRBJ2-1|TRBV6-2/TRBV6-3
CASKQDVNEQFF
>TRBJ2-3|TRBV4-2
CASSQLAGGPTDTQYF
>TRBJ1-2|TRBV5-4
CASSLAGGINYGYTF
>TRBJ1-2|TRBV7-2
CASSSPGAYGGYTF
>TRBJ1-3|TRBV12-3/TRBV12-4
CASGRGLAGNTIYF
>TRBJ1-2|TRBV27
CASMGISANYGYTF
>TRBJ2-3|TRBV5-1
CASSLGDGTSTYF
>TRBJ2-3|TRBV3-1
CASSQRTSGLRGDTQYF
>TRBJ2-5|TRBV5-1
CASRLAEQETQYF
>TRBJ1-1|TRBV20-1
CSARGVGEAFF
>TRBJ2-7|TRBV20-1
CSARDPGDPDYEQYF
>TRBJ1-1|TRBV5-1
CASSLDGQANTEAFF
>TRBJ2-2|TRBV20-1
CSARVHAGELFF